This T cell receptor (beta chain) was sequenced during a study of blood T cells in healthy people across ages. Overall study findings and caveats: There was a strong correlation between TCR beta diversity and naive T cell percentage. Bulk PBMC profiling left naive and antigen-experienced comparisons inconclusive.

Each donor was a healthy Caucasian individual from Russia, aged 6 to 90. The J segment lost 6 bases and the V segment lost 8 bases, leaving 4 bases of the junction unmatched. Germline V gives CDR1 MNHNY, CDR2 SVGAGI (reference sequence). This CDR3 comprises 14 residues. This clonotype was seen many times. The antigen is unknown. A second PCR, run for roughly 7 to 11 cycles, used a sample-barcoded 5' primer plus a J-beta primer mix. Via MiXCR, TCRdb re-called the 5' RACE reads, giving one row per CDR3 protein. The table records 1.5 million to 2 million distinct CDR3 sequences, less than 50% of them present only once.

V is TRBV6-6 and J is TRBJ2-5, with TRBD2 matching 15 bases. This receptor was obtained from a woman between 40 and 55 years old in good health. The source material was blood. The CDR3 DNA reads as TGTGCCAGCTCAGGACTAGCGGGGGGGAAGACCCAGTACTTC. It encodes CASSGLAGGKTQYF.